Following are 28 T cell receptor beta chains from one sample sequenced in a study of CD8 T cells in Susac syndrome. Random hexamers served to reverse transcribe roughly 0.45 to 1 ug RNA. TCRdb independently ran MiXCR on the immunoSEQ multiplex PCR reads; one entry per CDR3 protein. The table lists more than 65,000 distinct CDR3 sequences, around 93% of them singletons, with roughly 0.25% in the top ten. Source material: CD8+ T cells from PBMCs. The source of these receptors is a human donor in good health.

V usage is TRBV19 and J usage is TRBJ2-1, with a tentative D call TRBD2 (6 bases). The CDR3 length is 17 residues. The germline gives CDR1 LNHDA, CDR2 SQIVND (reference sequence). V was trimmed by 3 bases and J by 6 bases, leaving 21 bases between them. CDR3 coding DNA: TGTGCCAGTAGTATTTCCACCGGAGGGGATTTGTCCAATGAGCAGTTCTTC. It encodes CASSISTGGDLSNEQFF.

The rearrangement links TRBV7-9 to TRBJ2-7, with a weak D call TRBD1 (6 bases). Germline values: CDR1 SEHNR, CDR2 FQNEAQ (reference sequence). Trimming cost V 3 bases and J 3 bases, with 9 bases left between them. CDR3 length: 13 residues. The chain's CDR3 is CASSFQGLYEQYF. The CDR3 DNA follows: TGTGCCAGCAGCTTCCAGGGGCTCTACGAGCAGTACTTC.

The chain joins TRBV29-1 to TRBJ1-1; the D is unclear. The CDR3 has 11 residues. Germline loops: CDR1 SQVTM, CDR2 ANQGSEA. With 5 bases removed from V and 1 base from J, the gap between germline ends came to 5 bases. CDR3 in amino acids: CSVSGNTEAFF. The DNA for the CDR3 is TGCAGCGTTTCAGGGAACACTGAAGCTTTCTTT.

This chain connects TRBV6-1 to TRBJ2-6; tentatively, D is TRBD1 or TRBD2 (5 bases each). V gave up 6 bases and J gave up 0 bases, with 15 bases separating them. CDR3 length: 17 amino acids. The germline CDR1 and CDR2 sequences are MNHNS and SASEGT. CDR3 residues: CASRVGAIFSGANVLTF. The CDR3 region has the DNA TGTGCCAGCAGAGTCGGGGCCATCTTCTCTGGGGCCAACGTCCTGACTTTC.

This clonotype was counted a single time. The V and J genes are TRBV4-3 and TRBJ1-4, with D possibly TRBD1 on 6 matching bases. The CDR3 consists of 14 residues. Trimming took off 5 bases at V and 4 bases at J, with 11 bases between the two ends. Germline CDR1 is LGHNA and CDR2 is YSLEER. Written as DNA, the CDR3 is TGCGCCAGCAGCGGAACAGGGCTTAATGAAAAACTGTTTTTT. Translating gives CASSGTGLNEKLFF.

The chain uses TRBV28 and TRBJ1-1; D is unclear. Germline loops: CDR1 MDHEN, CDR2 SYDVKM. There are 14 residues in the CDR3. V was cut by 4 bases and J by 2 bases, with 11 bases left in between. CDR3 region: CASSSEWKNTEAFF. CDR3 bases: TGTGCCAGCAGTTCAGAGTGGAAAAACACTGAAGCTTTCTTT.

The J gene is TRBJ2-5, the V gene TRBV12-3 or TRBV12-4; D call uncertain. Between the trimmed V and J ends, which lost 6 bases and 5 bases, there was a span of 13 bases. The CDR3 loop spans 13 amino acids. CDR3 coding DNA: TGTGCCAGCAGACCCCTAGGCTGGGAGACCCAGTACTTC. Translation gives CASRPLGWETQYF.

The chain joins TRBV6-5 to TRBJ2-5; no clear D. With 7 bases removed from V and 3 bases from J, the gap between germline ends came to 9 bases. The CDR3 loop spans 12 amino acids. The V gene's germline CDR1 is MNHEY and CDR2 SVGAGI. The CDR3 nucleotides are TGTGCCAGCATGGGTAATGAAGAGACCCAGTACTTC. Protein product: CASMGNEETQYF.

The chain recombines TRBV7-2 with TRBJ2-6, with D hard to call. V dropped 1 base and J dropped 0 bases, with 10 bases sitting between them. The CDR3 contains 17 residues. Germline CDR1 SGHTA, CDR2 FQGNSA. The CDR3 region is CASSLEGGYSGANVLTF. In DNA form, the CDR3 reads TGTGCCAGCAGCTTAGAAGGCGGCTACTCTGGGGCCAACGTCCTGACTTTC.

The genes are TRBV19 and TRBJ1-1; 9 bases match TRBD1. Germline V lookup: CDR1 LNHDA, CDR2 SQIVND (reference sequence). The CDR3 runs to 15 residues. The junction had 12 bases not matched to a gene; V was cut back by 6 bases and J by 7 bases. CDR3 in DNA: TGTGCCAGTAGCCGTCCGGGGACAGGGAGAAATGAAGCTTTCTTT. Protein product: CASSRPGTGRNEAFF.

The J gene is TRBJ2-1, the V gene TRBV11-3, with 7 bases fitting TRBD2. This CDR3 spans 17 amino acids. Germline V gene sequence: CDR1 SGHNT, CDR2 YENEEA. With 0 bases clipped from V and 1 base from J, the junction kept 6 bases outside the gene matches. The CDR3 here is CASSLDLPGGSYNEQFF. The CDR3 DNA reads as TGTGCCAGCAGCTTAGATTTGCCCGGGGGGTCCTACAATGAGCAGTTCTTC. Together with reference TRBV11-3 and TRBJ2-1, the CDR3 gives the full variable domain: EAGVVQSPRYKIIEKKQPVAFWCNPISGHNTLYWYLQNLGQGPELLIRYENEEAVDDSQLPKDRFSAERLKGVDSTLKIQPAELGDSAVYLCASSLDLPGGSYNEQFFGPGTRLTVL.

J is TRBJ2-1 and V is TRBV5-6; no clear D. CDR3 length: 11 amino acids. CDR1 and CDR2 from the germline V gene are SGHDT and YYEEEE. The V and J ends lost 5 bases and 4 bases respectively, with 4 bases between them. The CDR3 region has the DNA TGTGCCAGCAGTCAGTACAATGAGCAGTTCTTC. Its protein is CASSQYNEQFF.

This chain joins TRBV19 and TRBJ2-1, with TRBD2 matching 7 bases. This CDR3 spans 14 amino acids. The J segment lost 2 bases and the V segment lost 3 bases, leaving 1 base of the junction unmatched. Germline V gene lookup returns CDR1 LNHDA and CDR2 SQIVND (reference sequence). For the CDR3, the DNA is TGTGCCAGTAGTATCAGCGGGACCTACAATGAGCAGTTCTTC. This encodes CASSISGTYNEQFF.

The chain joins TRBV7-9 to TRBJ1-2; a weak D match, TRBD1 (6 bases). The CDR3 is 14 amino acids. Germline V gene lookup returns CDR1 SEHNR and CDR2 FQNEAQ (reference sequence). With 7 bases removed from V and 3 bases from J, the gap between germline ends came to 15 bases. As DNA, the CDR3 is TGTGCCAGCACCCTGGGGGGGCGCGACTATGGCTACACCTTC. Translating gives CASTLGGRDYGYTF. The variable domain in full, completed from reference TRBV7-9 and TRBJ1-2, reads DTGVSQNPRHKITKRGQNVTFRCDPISEHNRLYWYRQTLGQGPEFLTYFQNEAQLEKSRLLSDRFSAERPKGSFSTLEIQRTEQGDSAMYLCASTLGGRDYGYTFGSGTRLTVV.

The chain links TRBV30 to TRBJ1-6; TRBD1 might be the D (6 bases). Germline V gene sequence: CDR1 GTSNPN, CDR2 SVGIG (reference sequence). This CDR3 has 12 residues. Trimming shortened V by 5 bases and J by 10 bases, and 12 bases separated the two germline ends. CDR3 amino acids: CAWQGPASPLHF. DNA of the CDR3: TGTGCCTGGCAGGGGCCGGCATCACCCCTCCACTTT.

The chain links TRBV30 to TRBJ1-2, with 8 bases lining up with TRBD1. V lost 8 bases to trimming and J lost 8 bases; unmatched junction nucleotides: 10. CDR1 is GTSNPN, CDR2 SVGIG, per germline (reference sequence). This CDR3 region has 12 residues. The CDR3 protein is CALDGRGLGYTF. CDR3 nucleotides: TGTGCCCTGGACGGCAGGGGGCTAGGCTACACCTTC.

This chain uses TRBV28 with TRBJ1-2; D remains unclear. V was pared by 3 bases and J by 6 bases, with 5 bases between. Looked up from germline, CDR1 is MDHEN and CDR2 is SYDVKM. The CDR3 contains 11 residues. CDR3 bases: TGTGCCAGCAGTTTCTCTGATGGCTACACCTTC. Its translation: CASSFSDGYTF.

This chain links TRBV3-1 with TRBJ1-5; the match to TRBD1 covers 10 bases. CDR1 and CDR2 from the germline V gene are LGHDT and YNNKEL (reference sequence). Trimming cost V 3 bases and J 2 bases; bases outside gene matches: 1. The CDR3 sequence is 15 residues long. In DNA form, the CDR3 reads TGTGCCAGCAGCCAGACAGGGGGCGGCAATCAGCCCCAGCATTTT. Protein product: CASSQTGGGNQPQHF.

A single count supports this clonotype. The V gene is TRBV27, the J gene TRBJ1-2; D is uncertain. The CDR3 loop spans 15 amino acids. V was shortened by 4 bases and J by 4 bases, with 16 bases between the two germline ends. CDR1 is MNHEY, CDR2 SMNVEV, per germline (reference sequence). CDR3 region: CASSSIDLDGYGYTF. In nucleotides, the CDR3 is TGTGCCAGCAGTTCGATCGACCTAGACGGCTATGGCTACACCTTC.

J is TRBJ1-6 and V is TRBV28, with D tentatively TRBD1 (5 bases). The V end was cut by 6 bases, the J end by 9 bases, with 21 bases between. The germline CDR1 and CDR2 sequences are MDHEN and SYDVKM. This CDR3 has 16 amino acids. The chain's CDR3 is CASRQGGETWFSPLHF. In DNA form, the CDR3 reads TGTGCCAGCAGGCAGGGTGGAGAAACCTGGTTTTCACCCCTCCACTTT.

As concerns this clonotype: One end of the junction varies from germline; a read error may be responsible. The J gene is TRBJ2-3, the V gene TRBV3-1; 12 nucleotides align to TRBD2. In germline, CDR1 is LGHDT, CDR2 YNNKEL (reference sequence). CDR3 length: 18 amino acids. The chain's CDR3 is CASSQDSLAGGSTNTQYF. In DNA, the CDR3 is TGTGCCAGCAGCCAAGATTCACTAGCGGGGGGATCCACAAATACGCAGTATTTT.

This chain connects TRBV23-1 to TRBJ1-2; tentatively, D is TRBD1 (5 bases). TRBV23-1 is an ORF, with its function uncertain. The V end was cut by 7 bases, the J end by 4 bases, with 25 bases between. The CDR3 has 17 amino acids. Here the CDR3 reads CASTPSGLSPGGYGYTF. The CDR3 coding sequence is TGCGCCAGCACCCCTTCCGGCCTAAGCCCCGGGGGCTATGGCTACACCTTC.

CDR3 nucleotide sequence: TGTGCCAGCAGTGAATGGTCTAGCGGAGGCACAGATACGCAGTATTTT. Amino acids: CASSEWSSGGTDTQYF. The chain is built from TRBV2 and TRBJ2-3, with 7 bases fitting TRBD2. Germline V gene sequence: CDR1 SNHLY, CDR2 FYNNEI. This CDR3 is built from 16 residues. The junction had 6 bases not matched to a gene; V was cut back by 2 bases and J by 1 base.

This chain links TRBV2 with TRBJ2-4, with D possibly TRBD2 on 5 matching bases. Per the germline V gene, CDR1 is SNHLY and CDR2 is FYNNEI. Trimming took 6 bases from V and 9 from J, leaving 21 bases between them. The CDR3 runs to 15 residues. The CDR3 here is CASRERVSVGTIQYF. The CDR3 DNA is TGTGCCAGCAGAGAAAGGGTTAGCGTCGGCACCATTCAGTACTTC.

V and J are TRBV13 and TRBJ2-1; unclear D gene. The CDR3 runs to 15 residues. Per the germline V gene, CDR1 is PRHDT and CDR2 is FYEKMQ (reference sequence). The ends were cut back, 5 bases at V and 6 bases at J, with 17 bases in the middle. CDR3 nucleotides: TGTGCCAGCAGCGTGTTGGGTATGGCTTTCAATGAGCAGTTCTTC. As protein: CASSVLGMAFNEQFF.

The V gene is TRBV28, the J gene TRBJ2-7, with D possibly being TRBD1 or TRBD2 (5 bases each). The CDR3 extends over 17 amino acids. V was clipped by 5 bases and J by 3 bases, with 23 bases between them. Germline V gene data show CDR1 as MDHEN and CDR2 as SYDVKM. Here the CDR3 DNA reads TGTGCCAGCAGTGAATTATACGAGGGAGACAGTGTCTACGAGCAGTACGTC. Translated, it gives CASSELYEGDSVYEQYV.

V usage is TRBV25-1 and J usage is TRBJ1-2; D is ambiguous. The V gene's germline CDR1 is MGHDK and CDR2 SYGVNS. With 2 bases removed from V and 5 bases from J, the gap between germline ends came to 18 bases. The CDR3 is 16 residues long. CDR3 sequence (DNA): TGTGCCAGCAGTGAACCCCTCGTGGGCCGGAATTATGGCTACACCTTC. It is translated as CASSEPLVGRNYGYTF.

This chain uses TRBV24-1 with TRBJ2-2; 8 bases map to TRBD1. With V trimmed by 0 bases and J by 0 bases, 8 bases remained unmatched. The CDR3 runs 19 residues. The germline CDR1 and CDR2 sequences are KGHDR and SFDVKD. The CDR3 region has the DNA TGTGCCACCAGTGATTTGAGTCCAGGGGGCTGGGCGAACACCGGGGAGCTGTTTTTT. Residues: CATSDLSPGGWANTGELFF.